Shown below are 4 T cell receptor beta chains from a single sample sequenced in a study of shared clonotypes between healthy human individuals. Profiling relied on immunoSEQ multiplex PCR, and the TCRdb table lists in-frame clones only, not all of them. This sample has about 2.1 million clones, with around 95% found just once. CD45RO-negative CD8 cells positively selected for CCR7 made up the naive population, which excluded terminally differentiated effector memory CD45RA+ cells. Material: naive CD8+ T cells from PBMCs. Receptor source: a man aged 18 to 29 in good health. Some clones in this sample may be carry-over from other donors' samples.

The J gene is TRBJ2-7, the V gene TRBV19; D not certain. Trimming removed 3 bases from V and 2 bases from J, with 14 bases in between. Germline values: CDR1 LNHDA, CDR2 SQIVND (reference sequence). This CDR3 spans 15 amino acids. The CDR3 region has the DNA TGTGCCAGTAGTATTGGGGATCTCGGACCCTACGAGCAGTACTTC. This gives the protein CASSIGDLGPYEQYF.

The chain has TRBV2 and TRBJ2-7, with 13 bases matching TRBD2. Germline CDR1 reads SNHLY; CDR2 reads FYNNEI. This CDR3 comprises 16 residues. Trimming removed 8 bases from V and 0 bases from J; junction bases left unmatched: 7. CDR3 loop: CASEPGTSGISYEQYF. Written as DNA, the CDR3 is TGTGCCAGCGAACCTGGGACTAGCGGGATCTCCTACGAGCAGTACTTC. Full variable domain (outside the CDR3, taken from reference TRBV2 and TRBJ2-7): EPEVTQTPSHQVTQMGQEVILRCVPISNHLYFYWYRQILGQKVEFLVSFYNNEISEKSEIFDDQFSVERPDGSNFTLKIRSTKLEDSAMYFCASEPGTSGISYEQYFGPGTRLTVT.

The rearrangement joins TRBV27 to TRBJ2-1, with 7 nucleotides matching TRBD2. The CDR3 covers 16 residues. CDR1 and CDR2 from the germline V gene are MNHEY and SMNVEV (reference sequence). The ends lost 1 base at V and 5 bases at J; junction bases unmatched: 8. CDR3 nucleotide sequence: TGTGCCAGCAGTTTATTGGCGGGACTAACTGACAATGAGCAGTTCTTC. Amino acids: CASSLLAGLTDNEQFF.

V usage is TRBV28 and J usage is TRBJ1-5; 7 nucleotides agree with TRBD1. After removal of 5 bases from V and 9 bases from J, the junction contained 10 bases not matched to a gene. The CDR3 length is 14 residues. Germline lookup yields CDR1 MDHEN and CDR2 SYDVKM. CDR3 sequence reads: CASSRGQEARPQHF. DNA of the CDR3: TGTGCCAGCAGTCGCGGACAGGAAGCTAGGCCCCAGCATTTT.